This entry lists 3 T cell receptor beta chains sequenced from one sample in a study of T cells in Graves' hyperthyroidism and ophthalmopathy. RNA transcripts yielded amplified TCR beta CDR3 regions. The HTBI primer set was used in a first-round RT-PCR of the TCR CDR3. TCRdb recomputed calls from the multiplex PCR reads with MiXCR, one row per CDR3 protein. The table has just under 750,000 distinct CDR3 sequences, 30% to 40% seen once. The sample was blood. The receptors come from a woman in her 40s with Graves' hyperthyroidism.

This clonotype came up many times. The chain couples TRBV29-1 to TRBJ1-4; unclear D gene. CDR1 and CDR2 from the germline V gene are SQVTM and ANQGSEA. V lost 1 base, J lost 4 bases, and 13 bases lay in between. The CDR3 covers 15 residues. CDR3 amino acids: CSVEGLGSSNEKLFF. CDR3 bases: TGCAGCGTTGAAGGCCTAGGTTCGAGTAATGAAAAACTGTTTTTT.

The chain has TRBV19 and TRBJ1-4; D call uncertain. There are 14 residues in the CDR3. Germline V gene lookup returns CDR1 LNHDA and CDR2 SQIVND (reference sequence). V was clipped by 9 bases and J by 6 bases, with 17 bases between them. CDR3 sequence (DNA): TGTGCCAGCAGGCCCGGGTATGCGGATGAAAAACTGTTTTTT. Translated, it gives CASRPGYADEKLFF.

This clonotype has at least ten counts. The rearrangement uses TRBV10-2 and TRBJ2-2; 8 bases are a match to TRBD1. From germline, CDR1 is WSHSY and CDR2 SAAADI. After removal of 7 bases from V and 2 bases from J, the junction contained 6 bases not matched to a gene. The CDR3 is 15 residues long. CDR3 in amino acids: CASKTRGRNTGELFF. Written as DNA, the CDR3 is TGCGCCAGCAAAACCAGGGGGCGCAACACCGGGGAGCTGTTTTTT.